This T cell receptor (beta chain) derives from a study of Graves' ophthalmopathy and Graves' hyperthyroidism. Study-level points and caveats: The 13-signature model separated ophthalmopathy from stable hyperthyroidism at around 90% sensitivity and approximately 79% specificity.

There are many counts of this clonotype. Its specificity is not known. Amplification of TCR beta CDR3 regions used RNA transcripts. Second-round multiplex PCR came after first-round RT-PCR with HTBI primers. TCRdb independently ran MiXCR on the multiplex PCR reads; one entry per CDR3 protein. Here the sample spans roughly 350,000 distinct CDR3 sequences, 15% to 20% being singletons. Germline CDR1 MNHEY, CDR2 SVGEGT. The CDR3 totals 18 residues. The ends lost 5 bases at V and 6 bases at J; junction bases unmatched: 15. This clonotype originated in an adult woman with stable Graves' hyperthyroidism. The sample taken for sequencing was peripheral blood. The rearrangement links TRBV6-2 or TRBV6-3 to TRBJ2-2; 10 bases agree with TRBD2. CDR3 in DNA: TGTGCCAGCAGTCCGCCGGGGCTAGCGGGAGTAATTCCCGGGGAGCTGTTTTTT. It yields the protein CASSPPGLAGVIPGELFF.